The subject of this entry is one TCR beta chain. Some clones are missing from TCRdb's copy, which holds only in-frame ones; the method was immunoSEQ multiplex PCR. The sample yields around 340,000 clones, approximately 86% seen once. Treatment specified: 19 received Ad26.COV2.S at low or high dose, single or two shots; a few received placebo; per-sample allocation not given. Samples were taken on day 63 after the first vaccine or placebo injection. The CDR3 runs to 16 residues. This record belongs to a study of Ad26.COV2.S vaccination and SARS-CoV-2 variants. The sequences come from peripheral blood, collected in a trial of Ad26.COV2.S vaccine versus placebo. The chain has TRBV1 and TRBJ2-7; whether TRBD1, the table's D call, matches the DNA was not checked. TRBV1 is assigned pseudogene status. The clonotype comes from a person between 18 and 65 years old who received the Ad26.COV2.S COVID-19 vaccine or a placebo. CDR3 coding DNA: TGCACCAGCAGCCACCCCCGCTGGACAGGCGCCTACGAGCAGTACTTC. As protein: CTSSHPRWTGAYEQYF.